This entry describes one T cell receptor (beta chain). Its antigen is not identified. Germline V gene sequence: CDR1 SGHNT, CDR2 YYREEE (reference sequence). Trimming took off 0 bases at V and 4 bases at J, with 13 bases between the two ends. The CDR3 runs to 15 residues. The sample is drawn from a study of cytomegalovirus exposure and HLA in healthy donors. The study's findings and limits: Cytomegalovirus association was listed for 164 TCR beta chains.

Sequencing used immunoSEQ multiplex PCR; TCRdb keeps in-frame clones, though not all of them. This sample yields 200,000 to 250,000 clones, of which roughly 90% are seen a single time; 12% belongs to the top ten. This chain uses TRBV5-4 with TRBJ1-2; maybe TRBD1 (5 bases). The TCR was taken from a man younger than 30 in good health and CMV-seropositive. The sample was PBMCs. CDR3 DNA: TGTGCCAGCAGCTTGGGAGGGGAGTCAGGCTATGGCTACACCTTC. It specifies CASSLGGESGYGYTF.